This note documents a single T cell receptor beta chain sequence. Germline assignment: CDR1 MNHEY and CDR2 SMNVEV (reference sequence). The CDR3 spans 16 residues. These data originate in a study of T cells expressing NK-cell markers. What made the TCR beta cDNA was 5'RACE template switching with UMIs. From the 5' RACE reads, TCRdb lists one entry per CDR3 protein and no DNA. The repertoire shows around 140,000 distinct CDR3 sequences; the top ten hold roughly 12%. What was sequenced was blood T cells: a sorted CD56 or NKG2C T cell subset, CD4+ or CD8+ T cells, or bulk PBMC T cells (not recorded which). The origin of this receptor is a young man in good health. The V and J genes are TRBV27 and TRBJ2-1; TCRdb indicates TRBD2, and absent DNA this call remains unverified. This chain's CDR3 is CASIPPWPSGYNEQFF.